The clone carrying this TCR beta chain turned up a few times. Its antigen is unknown. Individual cDNA molecules (in the library) carried attached unique molecular identifiers. Per the original data handling: A per-sample median of around 88,000 TCRs was observed, with counts ranging from about 23,224 to 690,600. TCRdb processed the RACE reads anew with MiXCR; each CDR3 protein has one entry. These V and J calls are TCRdb output, not the study's own analysis. The sample lists tens of thousands of distinct CDR3 sequences, around 30% occurring once. This entry is derived from a study of human T cells and chemical hapten exposure. Study-wide findings and caveats: Significantly more large CDR3 similarity clusters were formed by expanded TCRs than by controls.

Germline assignment: CDR1 LGHNA and CDR2 YNFKEQ. V shed 0 bases and J shed 6 bases, with 6 bases lying between them. The CDR3 covers 14 residues. Described time point: patch test 1, 2 weeks after DPC sensitization. Treatment denoted: therapeutic diphenylcyclopropenone sensitization with weekly scalp DPC. The source material was whole blood, sampled in connection with sensitization to the hapten diphenylcyclopropenone (DPC). The clonotype originates from a man in his forties with alopecia areata. Some clones in this sample may be carry-over from other donors' samples. The V gene is TRBV4-2, the J gene TRBJ1-6; no definite D call. The CDR3 here is CASSQEVANSPLHF. For the CDR3, the DNA is TGTGCCAGCAGCCAAGAGGTAGCTAATTCACCCCTCCACTTT.